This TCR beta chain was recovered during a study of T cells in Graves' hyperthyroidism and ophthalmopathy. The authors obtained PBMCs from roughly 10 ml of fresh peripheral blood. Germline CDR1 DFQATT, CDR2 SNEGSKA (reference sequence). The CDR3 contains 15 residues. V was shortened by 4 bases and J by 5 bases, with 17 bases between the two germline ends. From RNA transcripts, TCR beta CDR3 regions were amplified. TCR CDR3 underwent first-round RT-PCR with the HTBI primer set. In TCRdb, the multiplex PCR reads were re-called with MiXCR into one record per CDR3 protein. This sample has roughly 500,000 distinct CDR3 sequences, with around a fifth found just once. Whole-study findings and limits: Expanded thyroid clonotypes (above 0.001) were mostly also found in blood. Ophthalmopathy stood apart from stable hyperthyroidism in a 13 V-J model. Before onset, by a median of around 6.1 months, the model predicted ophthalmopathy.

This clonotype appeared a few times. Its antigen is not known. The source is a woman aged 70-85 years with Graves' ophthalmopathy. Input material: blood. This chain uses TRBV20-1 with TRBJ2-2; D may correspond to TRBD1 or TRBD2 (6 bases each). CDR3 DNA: TGCAGTGCTACCAAGGGGGGAGAGGGTACCGGGGAGCTGTTTTTT. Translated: CSATKGGEGTGELFF.